This TCR beta chain was sequenced during a study of identical twins. Study-wide results and caveats: Insertions were fewer in abundant cord blood beta clonotypes, whereas memory repertoires showed none of this pattern. Surplus twin overlap in beta out-of-frame sequences was less pronounced.

TCRdb analysed the 5' RACE reads with MiXCR anew, one entry per CDR3 protein. The table shows 650,000 to 750,000 distinct CDR3 sequences, with 21% occurring only once. Germline V lookup: CDR1 KGHSH, CDR2 LQKENI. This CDR3 has 15 amino acids. V gave up 3 bases and J gave up 3 bases; unmatched junction bases: 3. In regard to this clonotype: Its target is unknown.

This same sample was also taken into another study, of T cells expressing NK-cell markers. Per that paper: Among several donors, these clonotypes also ranked first in the CD3+CD56-NKG2C+ fraction.

The V call is TRBV18, the J call TRBJ1-1; 11 positions match TRBD1. Sequenced: PBMCs. The receptor was derived from a woman between 18 and 30 years old in good health. CDR3 residues: CASSPGTGGYTEAFF. CDR3 DNA sequence: TGTGCCAGCTCACCTGGGACAGGGGGGTACACTGAAGCTTTCTTT.